The 5 T cell receptor beta chains presented below share a single source sample, sequenced in a study of beta chain features in type 1 diabetes. Their antigens are not known. The sequenced template was cDNA made from the entire isolated RNA. Data came from immunoSEQ multiplex PCR; TCRdb stores just in-frame clones and leaves some out. The sample holds 100,000 to 150,000 clones; approximately 15% are singletons and the top ten take roughly 2.5%. General study results and limits: The study found moderately but significantly shorter TCRB CDR3s in all four CD4+ subsets of Type 1 diabetes patients.

Sequenced: central memory CD4+ T cells from blood. These receptors were obtained from a man in his late teens or twenties with type 1 diabetes.

This rearrangement joins TRBV28 to TRBJ2-1, with 10 bases lining up with TRBD1. The CDR3 runs to 15 residues. The germline gives CDR1 MDHEN, CDR2 SYDVKM. After removal of 7 bases from V and 4 bases from J, the junction contained 7 bases not matched to a gene. CDR3: CASIGWTGGYNEQFF. CDR3 nucleotide sequence: TGTGCCAGCATTGGATGGACAGGGGGTTACAATGAGCAGTTCTTC. Filled out from reference TRBV28 and TRBJ2-1, the complete variable domain reads DVKVTQSSRYLVKRTGEKVFLECVQDMDHENMFWYRQDPGLGLRLIYFSYDVKMKEKGDIPEGYSVSREKKERFSLILESASTNQTSMYLCASIGWTGGYNEQFFGPGTRLTVL.

This sequence joins TRBV19 and TRBJ1-2; no definite D call. CDR1 and CDR2 (germline): LNHDA, SQIVND (reference sequence). The CDR3 length is 12 residues. The V end lost 3 bases, the J end lost 6 bases, and 8 bases lay between the germline ends. The CDR3 sequence: CASSMWVDGYTF. The CDR3 DNA follows: TGTGCCAGTAGTATGTGGGTCGATGGCTACACCTTC.

This clone came up once. This chain connects TRBV1 to TRBJ2-5. TRBV1 is a pseudogene segment. The CDR3 runs 14 residues. The CDR3 DNA reads as TGCACCAGCAGCAAGGCAGTACCCCAAGAGACCCAGTACTTC. As protein: CTSSKAVPQETQYF.

A few counts support this clone. V gene TRBV7-2 combines with J gene TRBJ2-7; D may be TRBD1 or TRBD2 (5 bases each). This CDR3 has 13 amino acids. Trimming pared 7 bases from V and 3 bases from J, leaving 13 bases between. In germline, CDR1 is SGHTA, CDR2 FQGNSA. The CDR3 sequence: CASNRGTNYEQYF. The CDR3 DNA reads TGTGCCAGCAACCGGGGCACCAACTACGAGCAGTACTTC.

As to this clone: This specimen includes other DNA sequences encoding the same CDR3. The rearrangement uses TRBV30 and TRBJ1-3; D remains ambiguous. From germline, CDR1 is GTSNPN and CDR2 SVGIG (reference sequence). The CDR3 is 12 amino acids. The ends were cut back, 0 bases at V and 4 bases at J, with 4 bases in the middle. In DNA, the CDR3 is TGTGCCTGGAGTGTACTCGGAAACACCATATATTTT. This codes for CAWSVLGNTIYF.